These 25 T cell receptor beta chains originate from one sample sequenced in a study of T cells in localized non-small cell lung cancer. TCRdb's copy holds only in-frame clones and misses some; the assay was immunoSEQ multiplex PCR. There are more than 30,000 clones in the sample; around 84% occur only once, and around 4.2% lies in the top ten. The sequencing used peripheral blood, collected before any cancer treatment. The receptors shown here come from a male donor older than 55 with stage III lung adenocarcinoma.

The chain joins TRBV9 to TRBJ1-2, with D possibly matching TRBD1 (5 bases). The CDR3 runs to 14 residues. V gave up 2 bases and J gave up 4 bases, with 12 bases separating them. CDR1 SGDLS and CDR2 YYNGEE come from the germline V gene. The CDR3 protein is CASSVPAGGYGYTF. The CDR3, as DNA: TGTGCCAGCAGCGTCCCGGCGGGGGGCTATGGCTACACCTTC.

The rearrangement uses TRBV4-1 and TRBJ1-4; 7 nucleotides agree with TRBD1. Germline V gene sequence: CDR1 MGHRA, CDR2 YSYEKL. Trimming cost V 2 bases and J 7 bases; bases outside gene matches: 10. The CDR3 consists of 16 residues. CDR3 region: CASSQHPPGTAEKLFF. The CDR3 region has the DNA TGCGCCAGCAGCCAACACCCACCCGGGACAGCTGAAAAACTGTTTTTT.

This chain uses TRBV7-9 with TRBJ2-5; TRBD2 agrees at 10 bases. The CDR3 loop spans 16 amino acids. Germline V CDR1 and CDR2: SEHNR, FQNEAQ (reference sequence). The ends lost 2 bases at V and 2 bases at J; junction bases unmatched: 5. The CDR3 loop is CASSLKPSGGQETQYF. The CDR3 DNA sequence: TGTGCCAGCAGCTTAAAGCCTAGCGGGGGACAAGAGACCCAGTACTTC.

The rearrangement links TRBV5-1 to TRBJ1-1; unclear D gene. V was shortened by 0 bases and J by 7 bases, with 10 bases between the two germline ends. Germline V gives CDR1 SGHRS, CDR2 YFSETQ. The length of the CDR3 is 13 residues. The CDR3 DNA sequence: TGCGCCAGCAGCTTGGAATTGGTGCATGAAGCTTTCTTT. Translated, it gives CASSLELVHEAFF.

The V call is TRBV25-1, the J call TRBJ2-2; perhaps D is TRBD1 or TRBD2 (6 bases each). CDR3 length: 14 residues. Germline CDR1 is MGHDK and CDR2 is SYGVNS. With 6 bases removed from V and 2 bases from J, the gap between germline ends came to 10 bases. The CDR3 DNA is TGTGCCAGCAGCGGCGGGACAAACACCGGGGAGCTGTTTTTT. It specifies CASSGGTNTGELFF.

CDR3 sequence (DNA): TGTGCCAGCTCACCGACGGGACAGTATCAGCCCCAGCATTTT. Amino acids: CASSPTGQYQPQHF. The V gene is TRBV18, the J gene TRBJ1-5; 7 bases map to TRBD1. CDR3 size: 14 residues. Losses at the gene ends were 3 bases for V and 5 bases for J; bases not matched to a gene: 4. The V gene's germline CDR1 is KGHSH and CDR2 LQKENI.

This sequence joins TRBV7-9 and TRBJ2-3; 9 bases fit TRBD2. This CDR3 has 13 amino acids. V lost 6 bases and J lost 4; bases outside the gene matches: 2. Germline assignment: CDR1 SEHNR and CDR2 FQNEAQ (reference sequence). CDR3 in amino acids: CASRTSGPDTQYF. CDR3 coding DNA: TGTGCCAGCAGGACTAGCGGACCAGATACGCAGTATTTT. Variable domain in full (rest from reference TRBV7-9 and TRBJ2-3): DTGVSQNPRHKITKRGQNVTFRCDPISEHNRLYWYRQTLGQGPEFLTYFQNEAQLEKSRLLSDRFSAERPKGSFSTLEIQRTEQGDSAMYLCASRTSGPDTQYFGPGTRLTVL.

The gene calls are TRBV7-9 and TRBJ1-2, with D possibly matching TRBD1 (6 bases). Trimming removed 7 bases from V and 3 bases from J, with 15 bases in between. From germline, CDR1 is SEHNR and CDR2 FQNEAQ (reference sequence). This CDR3 comprises 14 residues. CDR3 sequence reads: CASNSRQVDYGYTF. In DNA form, the CDR3 reads TGTGCCAGCAACTCGAGACAGGTTGACTATGGCTACACCTTC. Filled out from reference TRBV7-9 and TRBJ1-2, the complete variable domain reads DTGVSQNPRHKITKRGQNVTFRCDPISEHNRLYWYRQTLGQGPEFLTYFQNEAQLEKSRLLSDRFSAERPKGSFSTLEIQRTEQGDSAMYLCASNSRQVDYGYTFGSGTRLTVV.

V is TRBV2 and J is TRBJ2-7; 10 positions agree with TRBD2. The J segment lost 3 bases and the V segment lost 3 bases, leaving 5 bases of the junction unmatched. The V gene's germline CDR1 is SNHLY and CDR2 FYNNEI. The CDR3 sequence is 15 residues long. This chain's CDR3 is CASSDPGLASYEQYF. For the CDR3, the DNA is TGTGCCAGCAGTGATCCGGGACTAGCGAGCTACGAGCAGTACTTC.

The J gene is TRBJ2-7, the V gene TRBV2, with TRBD2 matching 7 bases. The CDR3 totals 14 residues. Trimming at V came to 4 bases and at J to 3 bases, leaving 6 bases not matched to a gene. The germline CDR1 and CDR2 sequences are SNHLY and FYNNEI. In nucleotides, the CDR3 is TGTGCCAGCAGTGTGTGGACTAGGGACTACGAGCAGTACTTC. Translating gives CASSVWTRDYEQYF.

This chain links TRBV29-1 with TRBJ1-1, with 7 nucleotides matching TRBD1. The CDR3 length is 13 residues. Germline V CDR1 and CDR2: SQVTM, ANQGSEA. V was clipped by 7 bases and J by 1 base; unmatched bases: 6. The CDR3 region is CSAWDSENTEAFF. The CDR3 DNA is TGCAGCGCTTGGGACAGTGAGAACACTGAAGCTTTCTTT.

For the CDR3, the DNA is TGTGCCATCAGCGGACAGGGGGACACTGAAGCTTTCTTT. Amino acid sequence: CAISGQGDTEAFF. V and J are TRBV10-3 and TRBJ1-1, with 10 bases fitting TRBD1. This CDR3 is built from 13 residues. The J segment lost 3 bases and the V segment lost 6 bases, leaving 1 base of the junction unmatched. CDR1 is ENHRY and CDR2 is SYGVKD in the germline V gene.

V is TRBV28 and J is TRBJ1-1; D not certain. CDR3 length: 15 amino acids. Trimming left V 6 bases short and J 1 base short, with 15 bases between. Germline V lookup: CDR1 MDHEN, CDR2 SYDVKM. The CDR3 reads CASSIGGLSNTEAFF. The CDR3 nucleotides read TGTGCCAGCAGCATCGGAGGGCTCTCGAACACTGAAGCTTTCTTT.

There are a few counts of this clone. A read error may produce the germline difference seen at one junction end. The J gene is TRBJ2-1, the V gene TRBV7-9, with 8 bases fitting TRBD2. Germline values: CDR1 SEHNR, CDR2 FQNEAQ (reference sequence). This CDR3 spans 17 amino acids. CDR3 sequence reads: CASSSTDLAGSHNEQFF. The CDR3, as DNA: TGTGCCAGCAGCTCTACCGACCTAGCGGGCTCCCACAATGAGCAGTTCTTC.

The chain combines TRBV28 with TRBJ1-1, with 8 positions matching TRBD1. The J segment lost 6 bases and the V segment lost 4 bases, leaving 10 bases of the junction unmatched. Per the germline V gene, CDR1 is MDHEN and CDR2 is SYDVKM. The CDR3 spans 15 residues. The CDR3 protein is CASSWGRGRVSEAFF. The CDR3 DNA sequence: TGTGCCAGCAGTTGGGGCAGGGGGCGCGTTTCTGAAGCTTTCTTT.

The rearrangement links TRBV6-1 to TRBJ2-1; D tentatively fits TRBD1 or TRBD2 (5 bases each). The CDR3 is 15 amino acids. Between the trimmed V and J ends, which lost 10 bases and 6 bases, there was a span of 22 bases. CDR1 is MNHNS and CDR2 is SASEGT in the germline V gene. As DNA, the CDR3 is TGTGCCAACGCCAAAACGGGACGAGCTGGCAATGAGCAGTTCTTC. Its protein product is CANAKTGRAGNEQFF.

The CDR3 here is CASSTGTGVYGYTF. The CDR3 region has the DNA TGCGCCAGCAGCACCGGGACAGGGGTCTATGGCTACACCTTC. The chain combines TRBV5-1 with TRBJ1-2; the match to TRBD1 covers 10 bases. V dropped 4 bases and J dropped 4; count of bases not matched to a gene: 4. CDR3 length: 14 residues. Germline V gene lookup returns CDR1 SGHRS and CDR2 YFSETQ.

The chain is built from TRBV19 and TRBJ2-7; D is ambiguous. Germline CDR1 reads LNHDA; CDR2 reads SQIVND (reference sequence). This CDR3 is 13 amino acids long. The V gene lost 6 bases and the J gene lost 1 base, with 10 bases spanning the gap. CDR3 bases: TGTGCCAGTAGCGGCTTCCCTTCCTACGAGCAGTACTTC. Its protein is CASSGFPSYEQYF.

The CDR3 DNA is TGTGCCAGCAGCCAAGCAGGGGGCTTGGATGGCTACACCTTC. It translates to CASSQAGGLDGYTF. The chain carries TRBV4-2 and TRBJ1-2, with 8 nucleotides matching TRBD1. The CDR3 runs 14 residues. Germline V CDR1 and CDR2: LGHNA, YNFKEQ. Trimming took 1 base from V and 6 from J; bases not matched to a gene: 4.

The chain is built from TRBV19 and TRBJ2-2; 9 bases align to TRBD2. With V trimmed by 8 bases and J by 5 bases, 3 bases remained unmatched. The CDR3 contains 13 residues. Germline CDR1 is LNHDA and CDR2 is SQIVND (reference sequence). Written as DNA, the CDR3 is TGTGCCAGTGCGAGCGGGAGGACCGGGGAGCTGTTTTTT. Translated: CASASGRTGELFF.

This clone was recorded only once. Within the sample, other DNA sequences also encode this same CDR3. This chain links TRBV9 with TRBJ1-1; D is unclear. Germline V gene sequence: CDR1 SGDLS, CDR2 YYNGEE. This CDR3 contains 13 residues. The V gene lost 0 bases and the J gene lost 0 bases, with 3 bases spanning the gap. This chain's CDR3 is CASSVGMNTEAFF. Written as DNA, the CDR3 is TGTGCCAGCAGCGTAGGCATGAACACTGAAGCTTTCTTT.

The rearrangement links TRBV28 to TRBJ1-2; TRBD1 might be the D (6 bases). The CDR3 has 16 amino acids. The V end was cut by 5 bases, the J end by 8 bases, with 24 bases between. Germline-derived CDR1 and CDR2 are MDHEN and SYDVKM. The CDR3 loop is CASSVFGGTTPRGYTF. The DNA of the CDR3 is TGTGCCAGCAGTGTCTTTGGGGGCACCACCCCTCGGGGCTACACCTTC.

This chain links TRBV7-3 with TRBJ1-4, with a possible D match to TRBD1 (5 bases). The CDR3 is 15 amino acids. The V gene lost 0 bases and the J gene lost 5 bases, with 10 bases spanning the gap. The germline V gene has CDR1 SGHTA and CDR2 FQGTGA. The CDR3 region is CASSLTGTSNEKLFF. The CDR3 region has the DNA TGTGCCAGCAGCTTAACGGGGACTAGCAATGAAAAACTGTTTTTT.

This chain connects TRBV5-4 to TRBJ1-1, with 7 bases fitting TRBD1. CDR3 length: 16 amino acids. V was pared by 3 bases and J by 6 bases, with 14 bases of the junction left unmatched. CDR1 is SGHNT and CDR2 is YYREEE in the germline V gene (reference sequence). CDR3 protein: CASSSEHRGSIAEAFF. The CDR3 region has the DNA TGTGCCAGCAGCTCCGAACACAGGGGATCCATTGCTGAAGCTTTCTTT. The whole variable domain, remainder taken from reference TRBV5-4 and TRBJ1-1, is ETGVTQSPTHLIKTRGQQVTLRCSSQSGHNTVSWYQQALGQGPQFIFQYYREEENGRGNFPPRFSGLQFPNYSSELNVNALELDDSALYLCASSSEHRGSIAEAFFGQGTRLTVV.

This sequence joins TRBV6-6 and TRBJ2-5; TRBD1 matches at 7 bases. CDR1 is MNHNY, CDR2 SVGAGI, per germline (reference sequence). This CDR3 region has 13 residues. The junction had 1 base not matched to a gene; V was cut back by 5 bases and J by 1 base. This CDR3 reads CASSRDSQETQYF. CDR3 sequence (DNA): TGTGCCAGCAGTCGGGACAGCCAAGAGACCCAGTACTTC.